Below are 5 T cell receptor beta chains sequenced from a single sample in a study of response to subunit inactivated influenza vaccine. One entry per CDR3 protein, called by TCRdb with MiXCR from the RT-PCR reads. The repertoire holds under 850,000 distinct CDR3 sequences, 18% seen once, with roughly a tenth in the top ten. The input for sequencing was PBMCs from blood, taken 5 to 6 days after vaccination. These receptors came from a man in his fifties or sixties who received an inactivated influenza vaccine.

The chain carries TRBV5-1 and TRBJ2-1, with TRBD2 identical over 12 bases. J was trimmed by 4 bases and V by 9 bases; bases with no gene match: 5. The CDR3 covers 14 residues. Germline V lookup: CDR1 SGHRS, CDR2 YFSETQ. The CDR3 DNA reads TGCGCCACCAGACTAGCGGGAGAATACAATGAGCAGTTCTTC. This sequence encodes CATRLAGEYNEQFF.

This clonotype was observed a handful of times. The chain's CDR3 is CASSPQGAGGYNEQFF. The CDR3 region has the DNA TGTGCCAGCAGCCCCCAGGGGGCGGGAGGGTACAATGAGCAGTTCTTC. The chain is built from TRBV7-3 and TRBJ2-1, with a possible D match to TRBD2 (9 bases). Germline V gene sequence: CDR1 SGHTA, CDR2 FQGTGA. This CDR3 is 16 amino acids long. The V end lost 5 bases, the J end lost 4 bases, and 18 bases lay between the germline ends.

For this clonotype: A read error may be the cause here, since a much bigger clone is one base away. Because it lacks the conserved phenylalanine or tryptophan at the end, this CDR3 is likely a read error. The rearrangement uses TRBV20-1 and TRBJ2-7; 12 bases are shared with TRBD2. CDR3 size: 15 residues. After removal of 2 bases from V and 4 bases from J, the junction contained 6 bases not matched to a gene. Germline V CDR1 and CDR2: DFQATT, SNEGSKA (reference sequence). The CDR3, as DNA: TGCAGTGCTAGACTAGCGGGGGGGAGGAAGTACGAGCAGTACATC. Amino acids: CSARLAGGRKYEQYI.

This rearrangement joins TRBV4-3 to TRBJ2-7; TRBD1 aligns across 7 bases. The V gene end was trimmed by 4 bases and the J gene end by 3 bases; junction bases not matched to a gene: 9. The CDR3 runs 15 residues. CDR1 LGHNA and CDR2 YSLEER come from the germline V gene. CDR3 nucleotide sequence: TGCGCCAGCAGCCGCGACAGGGAAATTTACTACGAGCAGTACTTC. Its translation: CASSRDREIYYEQYF.

This clonotype showed up many times. The CDR3 DNA reads as TGTGCCAGCAGTTCCGTCGTCTCCTCCGTAACTAGCGGGAGGGCCGGTGGCGGGGAGCTGTTTTTT. The encoded protein is CASSSVVSSVTSGRAGGGELFF. The chain combines TRBV28 with TRBJ2-2; 13 positions agree with TRBD2. Germline-derived CDR1 and CDR2 are MDHEN and SYDVKM. The length of the CDR3 is 22 residues. Trimming removed 4 bases from V and 7 bases from J; junction bases left unmatched: 24.